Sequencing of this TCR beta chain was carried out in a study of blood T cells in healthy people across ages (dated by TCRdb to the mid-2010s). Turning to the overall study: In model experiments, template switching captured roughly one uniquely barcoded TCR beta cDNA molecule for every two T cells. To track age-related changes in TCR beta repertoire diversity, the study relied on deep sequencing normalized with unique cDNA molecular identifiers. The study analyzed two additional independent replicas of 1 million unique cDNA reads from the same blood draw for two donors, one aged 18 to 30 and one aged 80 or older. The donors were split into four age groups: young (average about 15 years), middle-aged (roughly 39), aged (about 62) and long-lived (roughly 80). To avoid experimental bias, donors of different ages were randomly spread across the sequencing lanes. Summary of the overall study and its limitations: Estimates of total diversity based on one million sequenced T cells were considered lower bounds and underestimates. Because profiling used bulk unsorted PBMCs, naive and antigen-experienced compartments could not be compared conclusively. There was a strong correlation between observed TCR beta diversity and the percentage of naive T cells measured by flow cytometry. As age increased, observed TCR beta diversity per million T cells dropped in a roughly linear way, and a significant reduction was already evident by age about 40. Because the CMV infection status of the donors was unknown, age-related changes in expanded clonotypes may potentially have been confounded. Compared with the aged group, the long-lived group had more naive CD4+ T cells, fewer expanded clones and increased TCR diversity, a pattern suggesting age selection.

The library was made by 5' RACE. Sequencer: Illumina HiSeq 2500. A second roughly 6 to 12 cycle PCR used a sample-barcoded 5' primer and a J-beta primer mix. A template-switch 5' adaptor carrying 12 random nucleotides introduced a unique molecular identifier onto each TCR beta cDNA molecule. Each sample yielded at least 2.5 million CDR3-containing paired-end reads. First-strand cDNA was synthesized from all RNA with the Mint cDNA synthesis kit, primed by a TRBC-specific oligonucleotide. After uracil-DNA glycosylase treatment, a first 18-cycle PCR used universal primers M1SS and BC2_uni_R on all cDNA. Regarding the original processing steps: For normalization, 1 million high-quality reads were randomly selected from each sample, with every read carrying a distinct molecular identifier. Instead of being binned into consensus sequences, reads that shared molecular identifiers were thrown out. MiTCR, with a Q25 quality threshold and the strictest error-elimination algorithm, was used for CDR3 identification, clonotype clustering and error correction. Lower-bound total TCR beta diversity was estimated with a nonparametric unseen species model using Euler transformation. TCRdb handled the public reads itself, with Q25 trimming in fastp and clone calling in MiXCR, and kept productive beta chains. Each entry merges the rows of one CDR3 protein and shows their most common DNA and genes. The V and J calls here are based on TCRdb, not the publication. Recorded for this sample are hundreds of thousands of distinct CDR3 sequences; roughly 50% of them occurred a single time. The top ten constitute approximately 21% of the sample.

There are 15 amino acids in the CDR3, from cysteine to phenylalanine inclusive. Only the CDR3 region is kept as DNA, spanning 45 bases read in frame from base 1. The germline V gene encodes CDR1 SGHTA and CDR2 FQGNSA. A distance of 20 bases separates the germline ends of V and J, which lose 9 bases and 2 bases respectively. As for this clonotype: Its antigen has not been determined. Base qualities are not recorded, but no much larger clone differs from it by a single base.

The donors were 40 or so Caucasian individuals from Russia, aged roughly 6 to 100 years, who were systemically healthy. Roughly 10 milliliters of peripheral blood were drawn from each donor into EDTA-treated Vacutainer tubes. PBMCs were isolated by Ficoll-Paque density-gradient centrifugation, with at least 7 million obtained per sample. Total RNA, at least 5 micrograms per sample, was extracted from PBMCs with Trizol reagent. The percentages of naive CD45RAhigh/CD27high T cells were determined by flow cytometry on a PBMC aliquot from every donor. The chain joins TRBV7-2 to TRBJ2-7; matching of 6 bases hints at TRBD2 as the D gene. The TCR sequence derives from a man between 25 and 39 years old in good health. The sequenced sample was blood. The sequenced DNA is TGTGCCAGTGGCGGAGGGGAGGTTGTTACCTACGAGCAGTACTTC. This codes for CASGGGEVVTYEQYF.